One sample yielded the 15 T cell receptor beta chains listed below, sequenced in a study of blood T cell repertoires in COVID-19. Clones were sequenced by immunoSEQ multiplex PCR, and TCRdb holds only the in-frame ones, with some missing. The table shows under 200,000 clones, with 80% to 95% occurring only once. Sequencing was done on a sample of peripheral blood. These receptors originate from a man aged 45 to 65 with acute or convalescent COVID-19.

The chain recombines TRBV11-2 with TRBJ1-6; no firm D call. The CDR3 extends over 15 amino acids. Trimming cost V 0 bases and J 9 bases, with 12 bases left between them. Germline V gene data show CDR1 as SGHAT and CDR2 as FQNNGV. CDR3 sequence: CASSLEAVFSSPLHF. CDR3 nucleotides: TGTGCCAGCAGCTTAGAAGCGGTATTCTCTTCACCCCTCCACTTT.

V usage is TRBV19 and J usage is TRBJ1-5, with D possibly being TRBD1 (5 bases). V was clipped by 6 bases and J by 0 bases, with 18 bases between them. CDR3 length equals 17 residues. In germline, CDR1 is LNHDA, CDR2 SQIVND (reference sequence). The CDR3 DNA sequence: TGTGCCAGTAGGGGAGGGGCCCTGTCCCATAGCAATCAGCCCCAGCATTTT. It is translated as CASRGGALSHSNQPQHF.

The rearrangement joins TRBV6-1 to TRBJ1-4, with 9 nucleotides matching TRBD1. The CDR3 length is 16 residues. V dropped 1 base and J dropped 8; count of bases not matched to a gene: 8. Germline V CDR1 and CDR2: MNHNS, SASEGT. The DNA of the CDR3 is TGTGCCAGCAGTGAAGTGGCGGGACAGGGTTACGAAAAACTGTTTTTT. Translated, it gives CASSEVAGQGYEKLFF.

The chain links TRBV5-4 to TRBJ2-2, with a possible D match to TRBD2 (7 bases). The CDR3 has 15 residues. V was pared by 4 bases and J by 4 bases, with 14 bases between. Germline V gene lookup returns CDR1 SGHNT and CDR2 YYREEE (reference sequence). In nucleotides, the CDR3 is TGTGCCAGCAGCCCCAGAGGGGGGGCCACCGGGGAGCTGTTTTTT. Protein sequence: CASSPRGGATGELFF.

The gene calls are TRBV28 and TRBJ1-1, with D uncertain. V was cut by 7 bases and J by 3 bases, with 9 bases left in between. Germline V gene lookup returns CDR1 MDHEN and CDR2 SYDVKM. This CDR3 is 12 amino acids long. CDR3 loop: CASKEGDTEAFF. For the CDR3, the DNA is TGTGCCAGCAAGGAGGGAGACACTGAAGCTTTCTTT.

J is TRBJ2-7 and V is TRBV6-6; weak D call: TRBD2 (5 bases). Trimming cost V 6 bases and J 3 bases, with 9 bases left between them. The CDR3 spans 12 residues. Germline V gene data show CDR1 as MNHNY and CDR2 as SVGAGI (reference sequence). The CDR3 DNA sequence: TGTGCCAGCAGGGACTTTAGCTACGAGCAGTACGTC. It translates to CASRDFSYEQYV.

The rearrangement joins TRBV6-2 or TRBV6-3 to TRBJ1-6; the D gene is possibly TRBD1 (5 bases). This CDR3 contains 15 residues. V lost 0 bases, J lost 7 bases, and 10 bases lay in between. CDR1 is MNHEY and CDR2 is SVGEGT in the germline V gene. CDR3 in DNA: TGTGCCAGCAGTTACTCCGCAGGGTTGAATTCACCCCTCCACTTT. It codes for CASSYSAGLNSPLHF.

This clone was seen a single time. V gene TRBV28 combines with J gene TRBJ1-5; 9 bases fit TRBD1. Germline CDR1 is MDHEN and CDR2 is SYDVKM. V trimming: 5 bases; J trimming: 6 bases; junction bases outside the gene matches: 8. The CDR3 covers 15 residues. CDR3 residues: CASSGRDRATQPQHF. The CDR3 region has the DNA TGTGCCAGCAGTGGGCGGGACAGGGCTACTCAGCCCCAGCATTTT.

This rearrangement joins TRBV5-1 to TRBJ2-5; TRBD1 matches at 9 bases. V was clipped by 4 bases and J by 4 bases; unmatched bases: 14. The CDR3 length is 17 residues. Germline-derived CDR1 and CDR2 are SGHRS and YFSETQ. CDR3 nucleotides: TGCGCCAGCAGCACCCCGATGCGGACAGGGGCTCCAGAGACCCAGTACTTC. The encoded protein is CASSTPMRTGAPETQYF.

This chain connects TRBV5-1 to TRBJ2-2, with TRBD1 identical over 11 bases. The V gene's germline CDR1 is SGHRS and CDR2 YFSETQ. The V and J ends lost 5 bases and 6 bases, in that order; junction bases with no gene match: 0. The CDR3 has 13 residues. The CDR3, as DNA: TGCGCCAGCAGGGACAGGGGGCCCGGGGAGCTGTTTTTT. Translated: CASRDRGPGELFF.

Regarding this clone: The sample carries other DNA sequences with the same CDR3. J is TRBJ2-1 and V is TRBV3-1 (or the pseudogene TRBV3-2), with D possibly being TRBD1 (6 bases). CDR1 is LGHDT and CDR2 is YNNKEL in the germline V gene (reference sequence). The V end lost 0 bases, the J end lost 7 bases, and 13 bases lay between the germline ends. CDR3 size: 15 residues. The CDR3 loop reads CASSQDSGGWNEQFF. For the CDR3, the DNA is TGTGCCAGCAGCCAAGATTCTGGGGGCTGGAATGAGCAGTTCTTC.

This rearrangement joins TRBV6-5 to TRBJ1-1; D may be TRBD1 (6 bases). V was cut by 2 bases and J by 4 bases, with 14 bases left in between. The germline CDR1 and CDR2 sequences are MNHEY and SVGAGI. The CDR3 length is 15 residues. CDR3 residues: CASSYPNVGGTEAFF. The DNA of the CDR3 is TGTGCCAGCAGTTACCCCAACGTAGGGGGCACTGAAGCTTTCTTT.

The chain combines TRBV7-6 with TRBJ2-5; perhaps TRBD1 as D (6 bases). Deletions cut 1 base from V and 1 base from J, with 10 bases between. Germline V gene data show CDR1 as SGHVS and CDR2 as FNYEAQ. CDR3 length equals 15 residues. The CDR3 region has the DNA TGTGCCAGCAGCTTAGTGGGGGCGCGCCAAGAGACCCAGTACTTC. Protein product: CASSLVGARQETQYF.

This chain links TRBV12-3 or TRBV12-4 with TRBJ1-2; D uncertain. Trimming cost V 6 bases and J 0 bases, with 8 bases left between them. The CDR3 is 13 residues long. CDR3 in amino acids: CASSLYPNYGYTF. The CDR3 nucleotides read TGTGCCAGCAGCTTGTATCCTAACTATGGCTACACCTTC.

The chain joins TRBV6-5 to TRBJ1-2; no definite D call. Deletions cut 0 bases from V and 3 bases from J, with 8 bases between. The germline CDR1 and CDR2 sequences are MNHEY and SVGAGI. This CDR3 contains 14 residues. CDR3 DNA sequence: TGTGCCAGCAGTTACTCGGCGGACTACTATGGCTACACCTTC. Translating gives CASSYSADYYGYTF.